The rows below give T cell receptor beta chains drawn from one sample of a study of blood T cell repertoires in COVID-19. Sequenced by immunoSEQ multiplex PCR; TCRdb stores in-frame clones only, minus some. The sample records around 100,000 clones, approximately 80% being singletons. Sequencing was performed on peripheral blood. These receptors all stem from a human donor in a cohort sampled during active COVID-19. CDR3s include the opening cysteine and the closing phenylalanine or tryptophan. The order of the fields is CDR3 length, clone size, J gene, V gene, D gene, CDR3 protein, CDR3 DNA. The D gene is left open where the match is weak. The size of a clone is reported for some rows only, either as once, few or many, or as a class for expanded clones.

13	few	TRBJ1-2	TRBV25-1	TRBD1	CASRDRAIYGYTF	TGTGCCAGCAGGGACAGGGCGATATATGGCTACACCTTC
16	few	TRBJ2-3	TRBV7-3	NA	CASRPGAGASTDTQYF	TGTGCCAGCAGACCTGGGGCAGGGGCGAGCACAGATACGCAGTATTTT
14	NA	TRBJ1-2	TRBV7-2	TRBD1	CASSQGTANYGYTF	TGTGCCAGCAGCCAAGGGACAGCTAACTATGGCTACACCTTC
15	NA	TRBJ1-1	TRBV14	NA	CASSQVRPLNTEAFF	TGTGCCAGCAGCCAAGTCAGGCCTCTGAACACTGAAGCTTTCTTT
13	NA	TRBJ1-2	TRBV7-9	NA	CASSSRGSYGYTF	TGTGCCAGCAGCTCCAGGGGCTCCTATGGCTACACCTTC
13	NA	TRBJ2-1	TRBV7-9	TRBD1	CASSWGQSNEQFF	TGTGCCAGCAGTTGGGGACAGAGCAATGAGCAGTTCTTC
12	NA	TRBJ2-7	TRBV12-3/TRBV12-4	NA	CASSLERYEQYF	TGTGCCAGCAGTTTAGAGAGATACGAGCAGTACTTC
11	few	TRBJ1-1	TRBV19	NA	CACSLLSEAFF	TGTGCCTGTAGTCTCCTCTCTGAAGCTTTCTTT
15	NA	TRBJ2-6	TRBV19	NA	CASSEGVSGANVLTF	TGTGCCAGTAGTGAAGGGGTCTCTGGGGCCAACGTCCTGACTTTC
16	NA	TRBJ2-3	TRBV30	NA	CAWSLGTSLSTDTQYF	TGTGCCTGGAGCCTTGGGACTTCCTTGAGCACAGATACGCAGTATTTT
15	NA	TRBJ1-6	TRBV5-1	TRBD1	CASSLGTVYNSPLHF	TGCGCCAGCAGCCTCGGGACAGTTTATAATTCACCCCTCCACTTT
14	NA	TRBJ1-6	TRBV9	TRBD1	CASSPGTGNSPLHF	TGTGCCAGCAGCCCCGGGACAGGGAATTCACCCCTCCACTTT
15	NA	TRBJ2-1	TRBV5-1	NA	CASSLVAESYNEQFF	TGCGCCAGCAGCTTAGTGGCAGAATCCTACAATGAGCAGTTCTTC
14	NA	TRBJ1-2	TRBV9	NA	CASSVDPDYYGYTF	TGTGCCAGCAGCGTAGACCCGGACTACTATGGCTACACCTTC
14	NA	TRBJ1-6	TRBV2	NA	CASRGQGETSPLHF	TGTGCCAGCAGGGGACAAGGGGAGACTTCACCCCTCCACTTT
14	NA	TRBJ1-2	TRBV6-4	NA	CASSAIDGVGSYTF	TGTGCCAGCAGTGCTATCGACGGAGTTGGCAGCTACACCTTC
15	few	TRBJ2-5	TRBV3-1/TRBV3-2	NA	CASSQDLGVRETQYF	TGTGCCAGCAGCCAAGATCTCGGAGTCCGGGAGACCCAGTACTTC
16	few	TRBJ2-1	TRBV15	TRBD2	CATSRDKGLAGNEQFF	TGTGCCACCAGCAGAGATAAGGGACTAGCGGGCAATGAGCAGTTCTTC
12	NA	TRBJ1-2	TRBV2	NA	CASAPGNYGYTF	TGTGCCAGTGCTCCGGGAAACTATGGCTACACCTTC
14	NA	TRBJ1-1	TRBV9	NA	CASSVGGGGAEAFF	TGTGCCAGCAGCGTAGGGGGAGGTGGAGCTGAAGCTTTCTTT
13	NA	TRBJ2-7	TRBV2	TRBD1	CASSGQGAVEQYF	TGTGCCAGCTCGGGACAGGGGGCGGTCGAGCAGTACTTC
13	NA	TRBJ2-5	TRBV18	NA	CASSERIQETQYF	TGTGCCAGCTCAGAGAGAATACAAGAGACCCAGTACTTC
17	NA	TRBJ1-4	TRBV10-3	TRBD1	CAISAGTGAAGGEKLFF	TGTGCCATCAGCGCCGGGACAGGGGCGGCGGGAGGGGAAAAACTGTTTTTT